Listed below are T cell receptor beta chains from one sample, sequenced in a study of blood T cell repertoires in COVID-19. Libraries were prepared by immunoSEQ multiplex PCR; TCRdb keeps only in-frame clonotypes and omits some of them. In the table there are 250,000 to 400,000 clones, approximately 90% of which are singletons. Sequencing was performed on peripheral blood. The source of these receptors is a woman in her thirties with COVID-19, enrolled during active disease. Both conserved end residues are part of each CDR3. Each record gives: J gene, clone size, V gene, D gene, CDR3 length, CDR3 DNA, CDR3 protein. A D gene is named only where the DNA matches it firmly. Expanded clones are given a class, and other clones once, few, many or no size at all.

J gene: TRBJ2-1
clone size: -
V gene: TRBV24-1
D gene: TRBD2
CDR3 length: 16
CDR3 DNA: TGTGCCACCAGTGATAGGACTAGCGGGGGTCACAATGAGCAGTTCTTC
CDR3 protein: CATSDRTSGGHNEQFF

J gene: TRBJ1-2
clone size: -
V gene: TRBV6-5
D gene: -
CDR3 length: 16
CDR3 DNA: TGTGCCAGCAGTTCTCTCTTTGGACAGCCTAACTATGGCTACACCTTC
CDR3 protein: CASSSLFGQPNYGYTF

J gene: TRBJ2-3
clone size: -
V gene: TRBV9
D gene: TRBD2
CDR3 length: 16
CDR3 DNA: TGTGCCAGCAGCCCCCGGGGGGGTCATGGCACAGATACGCAGTATTTT
CDR3 protein: CASSPRGGHGTDTQYF

J gene: TRBJ1-3
clone size: -
V gene: TRBV11-2
D gene: -
CDR3 length: 14
CDR3 DNA: TGTGCCAGCAGCTTGGGGGGATCTGGAAACACCATATATTTT
CDR3 protein: CASSLGGSGNTIYF

J gene: TRBJ2-2
clone size: -
V gene: TRBV25-1
D gene: TRBD2
CDR3 length: 13
CDR3 DNA: TGTGCCAGCAGCGGGGGGGCTTTCGGGGAGCTGTTTTTT
CDR3 protein: CASSGGAFGELFF

J gene: TRBJ1-2
clone size: -
V gene: TRBV7-2
D gene: -
CDR3 length: 13
CDR3 DNA: TGTGCCAGCAGCTTAGAAGGCGGATATGGCTACACCTTC
CDR3 protein: CASSLEGGYGYTF

J gene: TRBJ1-2
clone size: -
V gene: TRBV6-6
D gene: TRBD1
CDR3 length: 15
CDR3 DNA: TGTGCCAGCAGTTACGGGACAGGGGGTAACTATGGCTACACCTTC
CDR3 protein: CASSYGTGGNYGYTF

J gene: TRBJ1-5
clone size: -
V gene: TRBV4-2
D gene: -
CDR3 length: 17
CDR3 DNA: TGTGCCAGCAGCCAAGATCGAAGGGGCACAGGCAGCCAGCCCCAGCATTTT
CDR3 protein: CASSQDRRGTGSQPQHF

J gene: TRBJ1-4
clone size: -
V gene: TRBV2
D gene: -
CDR3 length: 13
CDR3 DNA: TGTGCCAGCAGGGGACAAGCTAATGAAAAACTGTTTTTT
CDR3 protein: CASRGQANEKLFF

J gene: TRBJ2-1
clone size: -
V gene: TRBV11-2
D gene: -
CDR3 length: 15
CDR3 DNA: TGTGCCAGCAGCTTACAGAGGAGCTCCTACAATGAGCAGTTCTTC
CDR3 protein: CASSLQRSSYNEQFF

J gene: TRBJ1-1
clone size: once
V gene: TRBV7-9
D gene: TRBD1
CDR3 length: 14
CDR3 DNA: TGTGCCAGCAGCTTAAACAGGGGGGTCACTGAAGCTTTCTTT
CDR3 protein: CASSLNRGVTEAFF

J gene: TRBJ1-6
clone size: -
V gene: TRBV28
D gene: TRBD1
CDR3 length: 17
CDR3 DNA: TGTGCCAGCACCGCAGGCGGGACAGGAGCGATTAATTCACCCCTCCACTTT
CDR3 protein: CASTAGGTGAINSPLHF

J gene: TRBJ2-4
clone size: -
V gene: TRBV19
D gene: TRBD1
CDR3 length: 18
CDR3 DNA: TGTGCCAGTCACCGCGGGACAGGGGGTGGGGGAGCCAAAAACATTCAGTACTTC
CDR3 protein: CASHRGTGGGGAKNIQYF

J gene: TRBJ1-5
clone size: -
V gene: TRBV5-1
D gene: -
CDR3 length: 16
CDR3 DNA: TGCGCCAGCAGCCCGGGGGTGGGGCTCGGCAATCAGCCCCAGCATTTT
CDR3 protein: CASSPGVGLGNQPQHF

J gene: TRBJ2-7
clone size: -
V gene: TRBV9
D gene: -
CDR3 length: 15
CDR3 DNA: TGTGCCAGCAGCCCTGAACTAGTCCCCATCTACGAGCAGTACTTC
CDR3 protein: CASSPELVPIYEQYF